The 7 T cell receptor beta chains below were found in one sample sequenced in a study of vaccination effects on CD4 cells after COVID-19. Sequencing in the ViraFEST assay came after antigen-specific CD4+ T cells had been expanded with viral peptide pools, which were used to stimulate PBMC. Following an approximately ten-day culture, CD4+ T cells were purified. All participants had two doses of either the BNT162b2 or mRNA-1273 vaccine. Antigens of these TCRs are unknown. Sequencing was performed with immunoSEQ multiplex PCR; in TCRdb, only in-frame clones are kept and a portion is missing. The sample consists of approximately 61,000 clones, roughly 72% of them appearing once. The sample was CD4+ T cells from PBMCs cultured with HCoV-229E spike peptides, taken after COVID-19 vaccination. These receptors all stem from a human donor who received a COVID-19 vaccine.

The rearrangement uses TRBV30 and TRBJ1-1, with D hard to call. The CDR3 contains 12 residues. Trimming removed 1 base at V and 0 bases at J, with 3 bases between. CDR1 is GTSNPN and CDR2 is SVGIG in the germline V gene (reference sequence). CDR3 in DNA: TGTGCCTGGAGTGGCCTGAACACTGAAGCTTTCTTT. Translated: CAWSGLNTEAFF.

The chain carries TRBV5-1 and TRBJ1-5; 9 bases are a match to TRBD1. The CDR3 runs to 15 residues. Trimming took 4 bases from V and 3 from J; bases not matched to a gene: 5. Germline-derived CDR1 and CDR2 are SGHRS and YFSETQ. CDR3 sequence (DNA): TGCGCCAGCAGCCGAACAGGGGGCTCCAATCAGCCCCAGCATTTT. Protein: CASSRTGGSNQPQHF.

The V gene is TRBV18, the J gene TRBJ1-1, with 7 bases matching TRBD1. Unmatched junction bases numbered 11, after V lost 5 bases and J lost 5 bases. Germline CDR1 and CDR2: KGHSH and LQKENI. The CDR3 is made up of 15 amino acids. The CDR3, as DNA: TGTGCCAGCTCAGACGCGACAGGGTCGGTTACTGAAGCTTTCTTT. Translation gives CASSDATGSVTEAFF.

In its sample, this clone was seen a few times. The chain recombines TRBV19 with TRBJ1-4; 8 bases align to TRBD1. The V gene end was trimmed by 7 bases and the J gene end by 1 base; junction bases not matched to a gene: 8. Germline-derived CDR1 and CDR2 are LNHDA and SQIVND (reference sequence). The CDR3 length is 16 residues. For the CDR3, the DNA is TGTGCCAGTACCTCACGGACAGGGATAACTAATGAAAAACTGTTTTTT. Translated: CASTSRTGITNEKLFF.

This clone was counted between two and nine times. This chain joins TRBV7-8 and TRBJ2-1, with D perhaps TRBD1 (6 bases). The germline CDR1 and CDR2 sequences are SGHVS and FQNEAQ. This CDR3 region has 14 residues. Between the trimmed V and J ends, which lost 3 bases and 6 bases, there was a span of 12 bases. CDR3 nucleotides: TGTGCCAGCAGCTTTGACAGGCACATCAATGAGCAGTTCTTC. Its protein product is CASSFDRHINEQFF.

This clone has only a few counts. The CDR3 region is CASSIGTAVTPYNSPLHF. CDR3 in DNA: TGTGCCAGCAGCATCGGGACAGCCGTTACTCCCTATAATTCACCCCTCCACTTT. V and J are TRBV11-2 and TRBJ1-6; 7 bases match TRBD1. This CDR3 has 18 amino acids. The germline V gene has CDR1 SGHAT and CDR2 FQNNGV. V trimming: 5 bases; J trimming: 2 bases; junction bases outside the gene matches: 12.

The rearrangement uses TRBV5-8 and TRBJ2-7; perhaps TRBD2 as D (5 bases). The V gene lost 4 bases and the J gene lost 0 bases, with 20 bases spanning the gap. Germline V gene lookup returns CDR1 SGHTS and CDR2 YDEGEE. This CDR3 contains 17 residues. In nucleotides, the CDR3 is TGTGCCAGCAGCCGAGGGTCATCCGGGATCAGCTCCTACGAGCAGTACGTC. Its protein product is CASSRGSSGISSYEQYV.